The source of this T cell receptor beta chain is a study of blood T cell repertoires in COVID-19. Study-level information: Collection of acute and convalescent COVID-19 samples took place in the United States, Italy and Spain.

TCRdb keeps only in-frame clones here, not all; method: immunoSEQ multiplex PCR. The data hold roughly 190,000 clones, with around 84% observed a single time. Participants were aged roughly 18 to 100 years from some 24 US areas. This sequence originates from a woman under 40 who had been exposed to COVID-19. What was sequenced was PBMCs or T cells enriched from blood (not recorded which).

The CDR3: CASNFREFGQPQHF. The CDR3 region has the DNA TGTGCCAGCAACTTCAGGGAATTCGGTCAGCCCCAGCATTTT. The V and J genes are TRBV2 and TRBJ1-5; the D gene is possibly TRBD1 (5 bases). Trimming shortened V by 7 bases and J by 6 bases, and 16 bases separated the two germline ends. This CDR3 is 14 amino acids long. CDR1 and CDR2 (germline): SNHLY, FYNNEI.